The 7 T cell receptor beta chains below come from one sample, sequenced in a study of CD8 T cells in Susac syndrome. Reverse transcription used roughly 0.5 to 1 ug RNA and random hexamers. TCRdb re-called the immunoSEQ multiplex PCR reads with MiXCR, one entry per CDR3 protein. The sample has about 300,000 distinct CDR3 sequences, 92% seen once; the top ten hold over 0.05%. The sequenced sample consisted of CD4+ T cells from PBMCs. The receptors originated from a human donor with multiple sclerosis.

This rearrangement joins TRBV19 to TRBJ2-5, with no clear D. Trimming removed 1 base from V and 0 bases from J, with 6 bases in between. This CDR3 is built from 14 residues. Germline V gives CDR1 LNHDA, CDR2 SQIVND (reference sequence). The CDR3 bases are TGTGCCAGTAGTATAGGCCACCACCAAGAGACCCAGTACTTC. Translating gives CASSIGHHQETQYF.

This chain connects TRBV29-1 to TRBJ2-1; no firm D call. From germline, CDR1 is SQVTM and CDR2 ANQGSEA. This CDR3 has 14 residues. V was clipped by 5 bases and J by 3 bases, with 14 bases between them. The CDR3 bases are TGCAGCGTTCCCCGTGTCCCGAACTACAATGAGCAGTTCTTC. This codes for CSVPRVPNYNEQFF.

This chain joins TRBV7-9 and TRBJ2-1, with D perhaps TRBD2 (6 bases). V lost 3 bases to trimming and J lost 4 bases, with 25 bases between them. CDR1 SEHNR and CDR2 FQNEAQ come from the germline V gene (reference sequence). This CDR3 has 19 amino acids. The CDR3 loop is CASSFFRGYGTATYNEQFF. In DNA, the CDR3 is TGTGCCAGCAGCTTTTTTCGTGGTTACGGGACTGCCACGTACAATGAGCAGTTCTTC.

The J gene is TRBJ2-7, the V gene TRBV20-1; no clear D. The CDR3 has 14 residues. Trimming removed 3 bases from V and 0 bases from J, with 12 bases in between. Germline assignment: CDR1 DFQATT and CDR2 SNEGSKA (reference sequence). CDR3 protein: CSASKEPSSYEQYF. DNA of the CDR3: TGCAGTGCTAGTAAGGAACCGAGCTCCTACGAGCAGTACTTC.

The V call is TRBV19, the J call TRBJ2-7; D perhaps matches TRBD2 (5 bases). With 1 base removed from V and 6 bases from J, the gap between germline ends came to 19 bases. Germline V gene data show CDR1 as LNHDA and CDR2 as SQIVND (reference sequence). The CDR3 totals 16 residues. This CDR3 is CASSIGEVGLRGEQYF. CDR3 DNA: TGTGCCAGTAGTATAGGGGAAGTCGGCCTTCGGGGCGAGCAGTACTTC.

This sequence joins TRBV2 and TRBJ1-4, with 9 bases aligning to TRBD1. Looked up from germline, CDR1 is SNHLY and CDR2 is FYNNEI. V lost 5 bases and J lost 3; bases outside the gene matches: 4. The CDR3 is 15 amino acids. CDR3 region: CASSTGTGPNEKLFF. The CDR3 DNA reads TGTGCCAGCAGTACAGGGACAGGGCCTAATGAAAAACTGTTTTTT.

V is TRBV20-1 and J is TRBJ2-1; tentative D call: TRBD2 (6 bases). CDR3 length equals 12 residues. Germline assignment: CDR1 DFQATT and CDR2 SNEGSKA (reference sequence). The ends were cut back, 6 bases at V and 8 bases at J, with 14 bases in the middle. In DNA form, the CDR3 reads TGCAGTGCAAGCGGGTCGAGCGATGAGCAGTTCTTC. Residues: CSASGSSDEQFF.